Reported below is one T cell receptor beta chain. The antigen is unknown. The sample belongs to a study of OX40 agonist ivuxolimab in advanced cancers. In the study overall: Of the patients, three showed partial responses, one with hepatocellular carcinoma and two with cutaneous melanoma. Study findings and constraints: The average count of expanded clones was higher among CD8+ T cells than among CD4+.

Autoimmune disease history or systemic immunosuppression disqualified patients. Using immunoSEQ multiplex PCR, the repertoire was profiled, and TCRdb retains in-frame clones only, with some absent. The sample includes tens of thousands of clones, over 75% of them seen just once. The TCR sequence derives from an adult with an advanced solid tumor such as melanoma, head and neck, liver or kidney cancer. The sequences come from CD4+ or CD8+ T cells sorted from blood, collected in a trial of the OX40 agonist ivuxolimab.

The CDR3 loop reads CASSTPGTRGGELFF. Written as DNA, the CDR3 is TGTGCCAGCAGTACTCCGGGGACCCGGGGCGGGGAGCTGTTTTTT. V is TRBV6-6 and J is TRBJ2-2, with D perhaps given as TRBD1 or TRBD2 (5 bases each). V was trimmed by 5 bases and J by 7 bases, leaving 17 bases between them. Per germline, CDR1 MNHNY and CDR2 SVGAGI (reference sequence). The CDR3 covers 15 residues.